Following are 32 T cell receptor beta chains from one sample sequenced in a study of T cell responses to AZD1222 COVID-19 vaccine. Method: immunoSEQ multiplex PCR; TCRdb's copy keeps in-frame clones and lacks some. The top ten hold about 2.7% of the sample, which has just over 90,000 clones, 80% to 90% seen once. Sequenced here: peripheral blood, sampled 28 days after the second AZD1222 dose. These receptors were taken from an adult who received the AZD1222 COVID-19 vaccine.

This clone was counted a few times. This sequence joins TRBV2 and TRBJ1-2; unclear D gene. This CDR3 is 12 amino acids long. The V end lost 7 bases, the J end lost 2 bases, and 8 bases lay between the germline ends. Germline CDR1 reads SNHLY; CDR2 reads FYNNEI. The CDR3 sequence: CASKEFNYGYTF. For the CDR3, the DNA is TGTGCCAGCAAAGAGTTCAACTATGGCTACACCTTC.

This clone qualifies as large. This chain joins TRBV6-5 and TRBJ2-2; a possible D gene is TRBD1 (7 bases). Germline CDR1 reads MNHEY; CDR2 reads SVGAGI. V shed 4 bases and J shed 7 bases, with 16 bases lying between them. The CDR3 loop spans 15 amino acids. The CDR3 loop reads CASSSQDREVGELFF. The CDR3 coding sequence is TGTGCCAGCAGTTCCCAAGACAGGGAGGTCGGGGAGCTGTTTTTT.

This clone was seen only once. The chain has TRBV18 and TRBJ2-5; no clear D. Trimming shortened V by 0 bases and J by 5 bases, and 4 bases separated the two germline ends. The CDR3 is 12 amino acids. In germline, CDR1 is KGHSH, CDR2 LQKENI. The DNA of the CDR3 is TGTGCCAGCTCACCACCTCACGAGACCCAGTACTTC. Protein product: CASSPPHETQYF.

The J gene is TRBJ2-2, the V gene TRBV24-1, with D tentatively TRBD1 (6 bases). This CDR3 spans 12 amino acids. The V end lost 7 bases, the J end lost 7 bases, and 9 bases lay between the germline ends. Germline CDR1 and CDR2: KGHDR and SFDVKD. The CDR3 sequence: CATSEDSGELFF. The CDR3 bases are TGTGCCACCAGCGAGGACAGCGGGGAGCTGTTTTTT.

J is TRBJ2-5 and V is TRBV19; 8 bases are a match to TRBD1. Trimming removed 4 bases from V and 1 base from J; junction bases left unmatched: 5. The CDR3 runs 15 residues. The germline V gene encodes CDR1 LNHDA and CDR2 SQIVND (reference sequence). For the CDR3, the DNA is TGTGCCAGTAGTACCGGACAGGGCGGCCAAGAGACCCAGTACTTC. This translates into CASSTGQGGQETQYF. Filled out from reference TRBV19 and TRBJ2-5, the complete variable domain reads DGGITQSPKYLFRKEGQNVTLSCEQNLNHDAMYWYRQDPGQGLRLIYYSQIVNDFQKGDIAEGYSVSREKKESFPLTVTSAQKNPTAFYLCASSTGQGGQETQYFGPGTRLLVL.

The chain has TRBV6-5 and TRBJ2-1; D not resolved. Germline V gene lookup returns CDR1 MNHEY and CDR2 SVGAGI. The CDR3 covers 14 residues. The germline V and J ends were trimmed by 5 bases and 5 bases, with 13 bases remaining between them. In DNA, the CDR3 is TGTGCCAGCAGTCGCTCCTTCAGCAACAATGAGCAGTTCTTC. Translating gives CASSRSFSNNEQFF.

The chain has TRBV9 and TRBJ2-3, with 8 bases aligning to TRBD1. The CDR3 loop spans 21 amino acids. V was clipped by 4 bases and J by 5 bases; unmatched bases: 27. The germline gives CDR1 SGDLS, CDR2 YYNGEE. The CDR3 coding sequence is TGTGCCAGCAGCCCGTCTAGGGGTCCCGGGACAGGACCCAAATTTGGAGATACGCAGTATTTT. The encoded protein is CASSPSRGPGTGPKFGDTQYF.

V usage is TRBV30 and J usage is TRBJ1-3; D gene unclear. CDR3 size: 14 residues. V was clipped by 8 bases and J by 0 bases, with 14 bases between them. CDR1 and CDR2 (germline): GTSNPN, SVGIG (reference sequence). The CDR3 protein is CAGMAASSGNTIYF. The CDR3 coding sequence is TGTGCCGGGATGGCAGCGAGCTCTGGAAACACCATATATTTT.

In DNA, the CDR3 is TGTGCCACCAGGGATTCCAACTATGGCTACACCTTC. Translation gives CATRDSNYGYTF. This sequence joins TRBV10-3 and TRBJ1-2; a weak D match, TRBD1 (5 bases). CDR1 and CDR2 from the germline V gene are ENHRY and SYGVKD. The CDR3 runs to 12 residues. Trimming pared 10 bases from V and 2 bases from J, leaving 11 bases between.

CDR3 amino acids: CASSPRQGASTGELFF. The DNA for the CDR3 is TGTGCCAGCTCACCGCGACAGGGGGCGTCCACCGGGGAGCTGTTTTTT. The chain recombines TRBV18 with TRBJ2-2, with TRBD1 matching over 10 bases. V dropped 3 bases and J dropped 4; count of bases not matched to a gene: 5. The CDR3 length is 16 residues. Germline V gene lookup returns CDR1 KGHSH and CDR2 LQKENI.

The genes are TRBV5-4 and TRBJ1-2, with D maybe TRBD1 (5 bases). CDR3 length: 17 residues. V lost 1 base and J 4 bases, leaving 20 bases between the germline ends. The germline gives CDR1 SGHNT, CDR2 YYREEE (reference sequence). The CDR3 DNA sequence: TGTGCCAGCAGCTTGAGGGACGTGGTTCAAGGGTTCTATGGCTACACCTTC. Protein sequence: CASSLRDVVQGFYGYTF.

The DNA for the CDR3 is TGTGCCAGCAGCTTAGGGACAGGTCTTAATTCACCCCTCCACTTT. Translated: CASSLGTGLNSPLHF. The J gene is TRBJ1-6, the V gene TRBV7-9, with TRBD1 identical over 7 bases. Germline values: CDR1 SEHNR, CDR2 FQNEAQ (reference sequence). The J segment lost 6 bases and the V segment lost 1 base, leaving 3 bases of the junction unmatched. This CDR3 is built from 15 residues.

The chain carries TRBV7-9 and TRBJ1-6; no reliable D call. The germline V and J ends were trimmed by 2 bases and 0 bases, with 11 bases remaining between them. The CDR3 is 17 residues long. Germline CDR1 is SEHNR and CDR2 is FQNEAQ (reference sequence). The CDR3 DNA reads TGTGCCAGCAGCTTAATTGGAGGGAACTCCTATAATTCACCCCTCCACTTT. This sequence encodes CASSLIGGNSYNSPLHF.

In this sample, this clone turned up once. The chain joins TRBV12-3 or TRBV12-4 to TRBJ1-2; D is unresolved. Trimming stripped 5 bases from V and 1 base from J, with 8 bases between. CDR3 size: 13 residues. CDR3: CASSPRVNYGYTF. DNA of the CDR3: TGTGCCAGCAGTCCCAGAGTTAACTATGGCTACACCTTC.

The chain carries TRBV6-6 and TRBJ1-4, with TRBD1 matching over 11 bases. V gave up 0 bases and J gave up 14 bases; unmatched junction bases: 5. This CDR3 has 14 amino acids. The germline CDR1 and CDR2 sequences are MNHNY and SVGAGI (reference sequence). CDR3 protein: CASSYSMGQGVLFF. Here the CDR3 DNA reads TGTGCCAGCAGTTACTCGATGGGACAGGGGGTGCTGTTTTTT.

J is TRBJ1-4 and V is TRBV5-6; perhaps TRBD1 as D (6 bases). The CDR3 contains 15 residues. With 0 bases removed from V and 7 bases from J, the gap between germline ends came to 13 bases. Germline values: CDR1 SGHDT, CDR2 YYEEEE. The CDR3 region is CASSLVSGVAEKLFF. The CDR3 nucleotides are TGTGCCAGCAGCTTGGTGTCAGGGGTGGCTGAAAAACTGTTTTTT. The full variable domain, completed using reference TRBV5-6 and TRBJ1-4, is DAGVTQSPTHLIKTRGQQVTLRCSPKSGHDTVSWYQQALGQGPQFIFQYYEEEERQRGNFPDRFSGHQFPNYSSELNVNALLLGDSALYLCASSLVSGVAEKLFFGSGTQLSVL.

V is TRBV27 and J is TRBJ2-5; TRBD1 matches at 9 bases. The germline V gene encodes CDR1 MNHEY and CDR2 SMNVEV (reference sequence). The CDR3 length is 14 residues. Unmatched junction bases numbered 9, after V lost 5 bases and J lost 8 bases. CDR3 sequence reads: CASSPSRDRVTQYF. CDR3 bases: TGTGCCAGCAGTCCCTCCCGGGACAGGGTTACCCAGTACTTC.

The V and J genes are TRBV29-1 and TRBJ1-4, with 8 bases identical to TRBD1. The CDR3 runs to 15 residues. V gave up 4 bases and J gave up 3 bases; unmatched junction bases: 7. Germline V CDR1 and CDR2: SQVTM, ANQGSEA. The CDR3 coding sequence is TGCAGCGTTGTGGCAGGGGGCGCGCCTAATGAAAAACTGTTTTTT. Its protein is CSVVAGGAPNEKLFF. Full variable domain (remainder filled in from reference TRBV29-1 and TRBJ1-4): SAVISQKPSRDICQRGTSLTIQCQVDSQVTMMFWYRQQPGQSLTLIATANQGSEATYESGFVIDKFPISRPNLTFSTLTVSNMSPEDSSIYLCSVVAGGAPNEKLFFGSGTQLSVL.

This sequence joins TRBV5-1 and TRBJ1-6; 7 bases line up with TRBD1. This CDR3 spans 15 amino acids. Unmatched junction bases numbered 10, after V lost 3 bases and J lost 10 bases. Germline CDR1 is SGHRS and CDR2 is YFSETQ. The CDR3 loop reads CASSSQGFKESPLHF. CDR3 nucleotide sequence: TGCGCCAGCAGCTCACAGGGGTTTAAAGAATCACCCCTCCACTTT.

This sequence joins TRBV6-2 or TRBV6-3 and TRBJ2-7, with 7 bases fitting TRBD2. This CDR3 has 16 residues. The V gene's germline CDR1 is MNHEY and CDR2 SVGEGT. V was pared by 4 bases and J by 0 bases, with 9 bases of the junction left unmatched. In DNA, the CDR3 is TGTGCCAGCAGTTCCCTGGCGGGGGTGGTCTCCTACGAGCAGTACTTC. Its translation: CASSSLAGVVSYEQYF.

The rearrangement links TRBV19 to TRBJ1-1, with 7 bases identical to TRBD1. The CDR3 totals 13 residues. Germline V gene sequence: CDR1 LNHDA, CDR2 SQIVND (reference sequence). Unmatched junction bases numbered 0, after V lost 5 bases and J lost 0 bases. The CDR3 region has the DNA TGTGCCAGTAGTGGACAGGTGAACACTGAAGCTTTCTTT. As protein: CASSGQVNTEAFF.

This chain joins TRBV6-6 and TRBJ2-5, with TRBD2 matching over 15 bases. The V segment lost 6 bases and the J segment 5 bases; nucleotides outside the gene matches: 4. Germline V gene sequence: CDR1 MNHNY, CDR2 SVGAGI (reference sequence). CDR3 length: 15 amino acids. In nucleotides, the CDR3 is TGTGCCAGCAGCAGGACTAGCGGGGGGGCGGAGACCCAGTACTTC. Its translation: CASSRTSGGAETQYF.

This chain joins TRBV12-2 and TRBJ2-7; the tabulated D call, TRBD2, remains unverified against the DNA. TRBV12-2 is flagged as a pseudogene. The CDR3 spans 18 residues. The CDR3 here is CASRLRTSGGAPTYEQYF. CDR3 sequence (DNA): TGTGCAAGTCGCTTAAGAACTAGCGGGGGGGCCCCTACTTACGAGCAGTACTTC.

The J gene is TRBJ2-5, the V gene TRBV6-5; D could derive from TRBD1 or TRBD2 (5 bases each). CDR1 MNHEY and CDR2 SVGAGI come from the germline V gene. The CDR3 has 12 residues. V was trimmed by 7 bases and J by 5 bases, leaving 11 bases between them. CDR3: CASMGWGETQYF. The CDR3 DNA reads as TGTGCCAGCATGGGCTGGGGGGAGACCCAGTACTTC.

V usage is TRBV14 and J usage is TRBJ2-7; TRBD2 agrees at 9 bases. The CDR3 runs to 16 residues. Germline CDR1 reads SGHDN; CDR2 reads FVKESK. The junction had 17 bases not matched to a gene; V was cut back by 8 bases and J by 6 bases. CDR3 loop: CASSSQLAGGPREQYF. The CDR3 DNA reads as TGTGCCAGCTCCAGCCAATTGGCGGGGGGGCCACGCGAGCAGTACTTC.

This clone is a singleton in its sample. Here the CDR3 DNA reads TGCGCCAGCAGCCCTAGCTTCGGCACAGATACGCAGTATTTT. Encoded protein: CASSPSFGTDTQYF. The V and J genes are TRBV5-1 and TRBJ2-3; D is possibly TRBD2 (5 bases). The V and J ends lost 4 bases and 1 base respectively, with 10 bases between them. This CDR3 has 14 amino acids. Germline loops: CDR1 SGHRS, CDR2 YFSETQ.

The V call is TRBV7-3, the J call TRBJ1-1, with 7 bases aligning to TRBD1. The CDR3 runs to 15 residues. The trim removed 4 bases at V and 3 bases at J, leaving 8 bases unmatched. Germline CDR1 and CDR2: SGHTA and FQGTGA. The CDR3 nucleotides are TGTGCCAGCAGCTCCGCAGGGGGAGGGTACACTGAAGCTTTCTTT. Translating gives CASSSAGGGYTEAFF.

The chain uses TRBV6-5 and TRBJ2-7; D remains ambiguous. The CDR3 is made up of 15 amino acids. Trimming left V 2 bases short and J 0 bases short, with 11 bases between. Germline CDR1 is MNHEY and CDR2 is SVGAGI. As DNA, the CDR3 is TGTGCCAGCAGTTACCTGCCTAGTTCCTCCTACGAGCAGTACTTC. It translates to CASSYLPSSSYEQYF.

The V call is TRBV29-1, the J call TRBJ2-3, with no clear D. This CDR3 comprises 11 residues. V lost 6 bases, J lost 0 bases, and 4 bases lay in between. Germline V lookup: CDR1 SQVTM, CDR2 ANQGSEA. The CDR3 sequence is CSVLSTDTQYF. The CDR3 DNA is TGCAGCGTCCTTAGCACAGATACGCAGTATTTT.

This clone was counted a single time. The rearrangement links TRBV2 to TRBJ1-6, with D unclear. V was clipped by 6 bases and J by 9 bases, with 15 bases between them. CDR1 and CDR2 from the germline V gene are SNHLY and FYNNEI. The CDR3 is 14 residues long. The CDR3 DNA sequence: TGTGCCAGCAGAGGCGGTCGGAACGGTTCACCCCTCCACTTT. Protein: CASRGGRNGSPLHF.

The chain carries TRBV19 and TRBJ2-3, with D tentatively TRBD1 (6 bases). In germline, CDR1 is LNHDA, CDR2 SQIVND (reference sequence). This CDR3 contains 17 residues. V was cut by 5 bases and J by 3 bases, with 21 bases left in between. As DNA, the CDR3 is TGTGCCAGTAGTCCCCCCCCAGGGGAGAGCACGACAGATACGCAGTATTTT. This codes for CASSPPPGESTTDTQYF.

The CDR3 reads CASSSDRVITEAFF. CDR3 DNA: TGTGCCAGCAGCTCCGACAGGGTGATCACTGAAGCTTTCTTT. V and J are TRBV7-9 and TRBJ1-1; 7 nucleotides align to TRBD1. The CDR3 has 14 residues. J was trimmed by 4 bases and V by 4 bases; bases with no gene match: 6. Germline V gene lookup returns CDR1 SEHNR and CDR2 FQNEAQ (reference sequence).